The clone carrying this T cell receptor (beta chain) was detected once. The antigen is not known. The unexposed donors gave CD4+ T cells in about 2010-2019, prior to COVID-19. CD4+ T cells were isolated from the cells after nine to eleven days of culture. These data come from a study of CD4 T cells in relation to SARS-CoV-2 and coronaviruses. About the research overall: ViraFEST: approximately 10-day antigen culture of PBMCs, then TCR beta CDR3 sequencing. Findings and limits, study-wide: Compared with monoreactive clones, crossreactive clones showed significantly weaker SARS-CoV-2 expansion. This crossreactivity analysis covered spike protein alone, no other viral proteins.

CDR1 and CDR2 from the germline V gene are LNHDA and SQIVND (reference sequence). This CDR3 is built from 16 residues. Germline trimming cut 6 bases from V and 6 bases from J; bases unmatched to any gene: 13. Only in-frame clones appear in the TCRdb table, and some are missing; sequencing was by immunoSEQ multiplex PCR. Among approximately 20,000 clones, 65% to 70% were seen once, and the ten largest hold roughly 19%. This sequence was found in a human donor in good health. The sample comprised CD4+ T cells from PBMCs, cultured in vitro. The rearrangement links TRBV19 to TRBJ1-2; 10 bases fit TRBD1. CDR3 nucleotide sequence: TGTGCCAGTAGATTCTTCCGGGACAGGGGAATCCATGGCTACACCTTC. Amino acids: CASRFFRDRGIHGYTF.